This T cell receptor (beta chain) originates from a study of PD-L1 blockade in urothelial cancer listed by TCRdb under 2017. A note on the overall study: Every patient began therapy in 2014 and was given atezolizumab 1,200 mg intravenously every 3 weeks. Blood samples yielded a median of about 150,000 T cells and tens of thousands of unique TCRs, with median clonality approximately 0.08. Durable clinical benefit was achieved by nine patients but not by the remaining 20. Pretreatment tumor samples, along with matched peripheral blood collected serially before and after atezolizumab treatment, underwent TCR sequencing. Twenty-five of 29 patients were males with bladder-origin urothelial cancer, and 18 of 29 reported a prior smoking history. The study, an exploratory multi-omic analysis, examined somatic, immune and clinical correlates of response to PD-L1 blockade with atezolizumab in urothelial cancer. In the same patients, pretreatment tumors underwent whole exome sequencing and RNA sequencing in addition to TCR sequencing. Durable clinical benefit meant progression-free survival longer than 6 months, and TCR features were also tested against progression-free and overall survival. Some 29 patients had pretreatment blood TCR-seq, around 24 had at least one posttreatment blood collection, and around 24 had tumor TCR-seq. An ECOG performance status of 0 or 1 was recorded for the patients, and 0 to 3 prior chemotherapy regimens had been received by the patients. Blood samples were analyzed 3 weeks after the start of treatment (second dose) and 6 weeks after the start of treatment.

Note on this clone: No antigen is known for it. Base-call qualities are not available, and no considerably larger clone is one nucleotide away.

Here is what the overall study found, with its caveats: Among patients with durable benefit, tumor-associated TCR clones showed greater expansion in peripheral blood 3 weeks after treatment started (n ≈ 21, p = 0.022). Small sample size (n ≈ 29) and many exploratory analyses mean the results are intended to be hypothesis-generating. Improved progression-free and overall survival was associated with having pretreatment peripheral blood TCR clonality below the median.

Synthetic TCR analog templates were spiked into each PCR so that absolute template abundance could be estimated from read counts. The immunoSEQ assay used bias-controlled V and J gene primers to amplify TCRbeta CDR3 regions from genomic DNA. Rearranged TCRbeta segments were sequenced at approximately 20X coverage. The original pipeline was this. Clustering was used to correct sequencing errors, and CDR3s were annotated against IMGT to assign V, D and J genes. Only productive TCRbeta rearrangements were used in downstream analyses, excluding out-of-frame or stop-codon sequences. To compute clonality, Shannon entropy was normalized by the log of the number of unique productive sequences and then subtracted from one. Fisher's exact test with Benjamini-Hochberg correction, at a threshold of adjusted p below 0.01, was used to find clones that differed between time points or between blood and tumor. TCRdb retrieved this table from immuneACCESS and kept in-frame rearrangements only. Not all clones are present; in checked studies, unresolved V genes account for under half, and no reason is known for the remainder. The DNA was the basis for D and trimming; V, J and clone size are from that table. Here the sample has 30,000 or so clones; around 86% occur a single time. More than 2% of the sample is taken by the ten largest.

The cohort comprised fewer than 35 patients with locally advanced or metastatic urothelial carcinoma treated at Memorial Sloan Kettering on a trial protocol. Peripheral blood mononuclear cells were collected from each patient pretreatment and during treatment, giving between 1 and 8 total time points per patient. The Qiagen DNeasy Blood extraction kit was used to purify genomic DNA from total PBMCs and tumor samples. PBMCs were collected pretreatment and during treatment and were isolated and stored as previously described. V has 4 bases trimmed and J has 0 bases trimmed; junction bases matching no gene number 6. Looking up the germline V gene yields CDR1 SGHDT and CDR2 YYEEEE. Counted from cysteine to phenylalanine, this CDR3 has 16 amino acids. The DNA shown is the 48-base CDR3, in frame from base 1.

The V and J segments used are TRBV5-6 and TRBJ1-1, and 10 bases in between align with TRBD1. This TCR derives from a man in his forties or fifties with urothelial cancer. The starting material was PBMCs, obtained around atezolizumab (anti-PD-L1) treatment. At the DNA level, the sequence is TGTGCCAGCAGCCAACCGGGACAGGGGCTGAACACTGAAGCTTTCTTT. It encodes CASSQPGQGLNTEAFF.